Listed here are 14 T cell receptor beta chains from one sample, sequenced in a study of T cells in localized non-small cell lung cancer. TCRdb's copy holds only in-frame clones and misses some; the assay was immunoSEQ multiplex PCR. The sample lists tens of thousands of clones, 70% to 90% seen once, with around 20% in the top ten. The sample consisted of peripheral blood, taken before any cancer treatment. The receptors were sampled from a man aged 35 to 69 with stage I squamous cell lung carcinoma.

CDR3 residues: CAWSVTVANYGYTF. The CDR3, as DNA: TGTGCCTGGAGTGTTACGGTTGCTAACTATGGCTACACCTTC. The rearrangement joins TRBV30 to TRBJ1-2; D gene uncertain. V lost 0 bases and J 0 bases, leaving 8 bases between the germline ends. The CDR3 runs to 14 residues. From germline, CDR1 is GTSNPN and CDR2 SVGIG (reference sequence).

This chain uses TRBV10-1 with TRBJ2-5, with unresolved D. The last part of the DNA fits TRBJ2-7 better; the J call may be wrong. CDR1 and CDR2 from the germline V gene are WNHNN and SYGVQD (reference sequence). This CDR3 has 11 amino acids. The CDR3 DNA reads TGCGCCAGCAGTGAGGGTTACGAGCAGTACTTC. Its protein product is CASSEGYEQYF.

The chain has TRBV30 and TRBJ2-7; maybe TRBD1 (6 bases). Per the germline V gene, CDR1 is GTSNPN and CDR2 is SVGIG (reference sequence). The CDR3 length is 12 residues. Trimming took off 8 bases at V and 0 bases at J, with 11 bases between the two ends. CDR3 nucleotides: TGTGCCGGACAGAAGAGCTCCTACGAGCAGTACTTC. Translated: CAGQKSSYEQYF.

The chain couples TRBV9 to TRBJ1-1; D ambiguous. The V gene's germline CDR1 is SGDLS and CDR2 YYNGEE. V lost 7 bases, J lost 11 bases, and 18 bases lay in between. The CDR3 totals 12 residues. The CDR3 is CASGGGPEAAFF. CDR3 in DNA: TGTGCCAGCGGTGGAGGACCTGAAGCGGCTTTCTTT.

This chain uses TRBV7-2 with TRBJ2-7, with D perhaps assigned TRBD1 or TRBD2 (5 bases each). CDR1 and CDR2 from the germline V gene are SGHTA and FQGNSA. The CDR3 sequence is 15 residues long. The V end was cut by 1 base, the J end by 6 bases, with 16 bases between. CDR3 nucleotides: TGTGCCAGCAGCTTAGGGGGGACCTACCTGGGCGAGCAGTACTTC. Its protein product is CASSLGGTYLGEQYF.

The chain links TRBV27 to TRBJ1-3, with D maybe TRBD1 (5 bases). The length of the CDR3 is 16 residues. The V end lost 6 bases, the J end lost 2 bases, and 17 bases lay between the germline ends. Germline loops: CDR1 MNHEY, CDR2 SMNVEV (reference sequence). The CDR3 loop reads CASRPRGRAAGNTIYF. The CDR3 DNA reads as TGTGCCAGCAGACCTCGGGGCCGGGCTGCTGGAAACACCATATATTTT.

This chain links TRBV27 with TRBJ2-7, with 11 bases lining up with TRBD2. The CDR3 loop spans 14 amino acids. CDR1 MNHEY and CDR2 SMNVEV come from the germline V gene (reference sequence). Trimming removed 4 bases from V and 3 bases from J; junction bases left unmatched: 2. CDR3 in amino acids: CASSSTSGSYEQYF. The DNA of the CDR3 is TGTGCCAGCAGTTCTACTAGCGGGAGCTACGAGCAGTACTTC.

Only one count was recorded for this clone. The identical CDR3 is also encoded by other nucleotide sequences in the sample. CDR3 amino acids: CASSLIGDNPLEQYF. DNA for the CDR3: TGTGCCAGCAGCTTAATTGGCGACAACCCACTCGAGCAGTACTTC. This rearrangement joins TRBV7-2 to TRBJ2-7; no clear D gene. Trimming took 2 bases from V and 6 from J, leaving 17 bases between them. Germline CDR1 reads SGHTA; CDR2 reads FQGNSA. The CDR3 consists of 15 residues.

The V call is TRBV6-6, the J call TRBJ1-1; D is ambiguous. Germline V CDR1 and CDR2: MNHNY, SVGAGI (reference sequence). V was clipped by 6 bases and J by 1 base, with 3 bases between them. The CDR3 length is 11 residues. The CDR3 sequence: CASRKNTEAFF. Written as DNA, the CDR3 is TGTGCCAGCAGGAAGAACACTGAAGCTTTCTTT.

This chain uses TRBV6-5 with TRBJ2-3; 7 nucleotides align to TRBD2. CDR1 MNHEY and CDR2 SVGAGI come from the germline V gene. V trimming: 6 bases; J trimming: 3 bases; junction bases outside the gene matches: 9. The CDR3 is 15 residues long. The CDR3 DNA reads as TGTGCCAGCAGCACCCGGGACTACGGAACAGATACGCAGTATTTT. This encodes CASSTRDYGTDTQYF.

This clone is a singleton in its sample. V is TRBV19 and J is TRBJ2-5; 7 nucleotides align to TRBD1. Looked up from germline, CDR1 is LNHDA and CDR2 is SQIVND (reference sequence). The CDR3 runs 15 residues. Unmatched junction bases numbered 5, after V lost 4 bases and J lost 0 bases. As DNA, the CDR3 is TGTGCCAGTAGTACCCCAGGGGGAGACCAAGAGACCCAGTACTTC. This encodes CASSTPGGDQETQYF. The full variable domain, completed using reference TRBV19 and TRBJ2-5, is DGGITQSPKYLFRKEGQNVTLSCEQNLNHDAMYWYRQDPGQGLRLIYYSQIVNDFQKGDIAEGYSVSREKKESFPLTVTSAQKNPTAFYLCASSTPGGDQETQYFGPGTRLLVL.

The chain joins TRBV7-9 to TRBJ2-7; D perhaps matches TRBD2 (6 bases). The CDR3 has 16 residues. Trimming cost V 5 bases and J 5 bases, with 22 bases left between them. Germline values: CDR1 SEHNR, CDR2 FQNEAQ (reference sequence). CDR3: CASSRTLAPLGNEQYF. In DNA form, the CDR3 reads TGTGCCAGCAGCCGGACTCTAGCGCCCCTTGGGAACGAGCAGTACTTC.

This chain connects TRBV7-9 to TRBJ2-7; maybe TRBD1 (6 bases). The CDR3 contains 16 residues. The germline V and J ends were trimmed by 0 bases and 2 bases, with 14 bases remaining between them. The V gene's germline CDR1 is SEHNR and CDR2 FQNEAQ (reference sequence). The CDR3 loop is CASSLAEGTQAYEQYF. DNA for the CDR3: TGTGCCAGCAGCTTAGCGGAAGGGACACAGGCCTACGAGCAGTACTTC.

V usage is TRBV21-1 and J usage is TRBJ2-7; TRBD1 is the table's D call and was not checked against the DNA. TRBV21-1 is designated a pseudogene. CDR3 size: 14 residues. The CDR3: CASKVCRLCYEQYF. The CDR3, as DNA: TGTGCCAGCAAGGTATGCAGGTTGTGCTACGAGCAGTACTTC.